The following is a TCR beta chain sequence with its context. Antigen unknown. The data were obtained in a study of T cells in Graves' hyperthyroidism and ophthalmopathy. General study points: In blood, most of the thyroid clonotypes expanded above 0.001 were also present. Model predictions of ophthalmopathy came a median approximately 6.5 months before onset.

Amplification of TCR beta CDR3 regions used RNA as the template. Primed by the HTBI set, a first-round RT-PCR was run on the TCR CDR3. TCRdb fed the multiplex PCR reads into MiXCR, producing one record per CDR3 protein. The sample holds around 250,000 distinct CDR3 sequences, approximately 23% seen once. V was clipped by 4 bases and J by 3 bases, with 6 bases between them. This CDR3 region has 12 residues. Per germline, CDR1 MNHEY and CDR2 SVGEGT. Fresh peripheral blood, more than 8 ml of it, supplied the PBMCs. The chain carries TRBV6-2 or TRBV6-3 and TRBJ2-5; D unresolved. Sequenced material: blood. The TCR comes from a woman between 35 and 50 years old with Graves' ophthalmopathy. The CDR3: CASSFHKETQYF. In DNA form, the CDR3 reads TGTGCCAGCAGTTTTCATAAAGAGACCCAGTACTTC.